This TCR beta chain was found in a study of cytomegalovirus exposure and HLA in healthy donors. Study in general: HLA-typed donors contributed around 88 million unique TCRs, which were held in an early data release. General study results and limits: Associated with cytomegalovirus, according to the listing, were 150 to 200 TCR beta chains.

On this clone itself: Its target is not known.

In the PCR, 60 Vbeta and 13 Jbeta primers were used. Assay: immunoSEQ multiplex PCR; the TCRdb copy retains only in-frame clones and omits some. The sample has more than 95,000 clones; over 75% are singletons. Germline values: CDR1 ENHRY, CDR2 SYGVKD. This CDR3 comprises 15 residues. The ends were cut back, 0 bases at V and 6 bases at J, with 11 bases in the middle. Sequencing was performed on PBMCs. The chain joins TRBV10-3 to TRBJ2-2; D possibly corresponds to TRBD1 (5 bases). The clonotype originates from a man in his fifties or sixties in good health and CMV-seropositive. The CDR3 loop reads CAISESRVIPGELFF. DNA for the CDR3: TGTGCCATCAGTGAGTCCAGGGTTATCCCCGGGGAGCTGTTTTTT.